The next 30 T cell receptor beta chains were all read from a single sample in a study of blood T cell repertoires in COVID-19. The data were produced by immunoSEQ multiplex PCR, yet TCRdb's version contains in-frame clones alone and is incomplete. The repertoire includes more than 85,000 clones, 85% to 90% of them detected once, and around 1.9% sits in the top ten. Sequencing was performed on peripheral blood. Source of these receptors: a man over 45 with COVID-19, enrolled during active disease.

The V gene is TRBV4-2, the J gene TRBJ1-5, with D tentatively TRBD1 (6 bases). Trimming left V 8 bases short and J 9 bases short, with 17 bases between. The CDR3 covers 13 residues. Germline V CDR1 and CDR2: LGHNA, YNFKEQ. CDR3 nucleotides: TGTGCCAGCCGAGCAGGGGAATACGGGCCCCAGCATTTT. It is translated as CASRAGEYGPQHF.

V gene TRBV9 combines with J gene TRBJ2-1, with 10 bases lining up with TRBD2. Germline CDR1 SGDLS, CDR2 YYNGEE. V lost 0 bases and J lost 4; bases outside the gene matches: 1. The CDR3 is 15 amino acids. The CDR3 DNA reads TGTGCCAGCAGCGTAGAAGCGGGGGGGTACAATGAGCAGTTCTTC. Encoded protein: CASSVEAGGYNEQFF.

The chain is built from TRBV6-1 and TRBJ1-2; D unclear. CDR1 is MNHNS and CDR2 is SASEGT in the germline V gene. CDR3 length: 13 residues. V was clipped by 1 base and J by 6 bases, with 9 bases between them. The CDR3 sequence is CASSEVGVDGYTF. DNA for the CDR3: TGTGCCAGCAGTGAAGTCGGGGTAGATGGCTACACCTTC.

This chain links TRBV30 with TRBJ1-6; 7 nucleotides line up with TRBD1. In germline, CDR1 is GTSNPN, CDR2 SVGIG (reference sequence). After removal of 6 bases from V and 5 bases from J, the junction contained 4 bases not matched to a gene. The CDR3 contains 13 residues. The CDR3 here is CACRGQHNSPLHF. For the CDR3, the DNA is TGTGCCTGCCGGGGACAGCATAATTCACCCCTCCACTTT.

The CDR3 DNA reads TGCGCCAGCAGCTTGACACCGAACACCGGGGAGCTGTTTTTT. Protein product: CASSLTPNTGELFF. This chain uses TRBV5-1 with TRBJ2-2, with D unresolved. The CDR3 is 14 residues long. Trimming shortened V by 1 base and J by 0 bases, and 4 bases separated the two germline ends. Looked up from germline, CDR1 is SGHRS and CDR2 is YFSETQ.

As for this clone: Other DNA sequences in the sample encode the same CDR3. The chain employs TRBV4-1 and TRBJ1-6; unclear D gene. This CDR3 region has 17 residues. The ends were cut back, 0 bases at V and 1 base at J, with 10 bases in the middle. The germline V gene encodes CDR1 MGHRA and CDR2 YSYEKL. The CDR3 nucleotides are TGCGCCAGCAGCCAAGAGGAGGGAAGGTCCTATAATTCACCCCTCCACTTT. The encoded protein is CASSQEEGRSYNSPLHF.

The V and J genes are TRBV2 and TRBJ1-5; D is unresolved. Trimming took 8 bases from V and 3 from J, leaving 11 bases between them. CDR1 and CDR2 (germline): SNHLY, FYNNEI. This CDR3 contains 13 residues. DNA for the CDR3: TGTGCCAGCGGGTGGGAGACCAATCAGCCCCAGCATTTT. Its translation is CASGWETNQPQHF. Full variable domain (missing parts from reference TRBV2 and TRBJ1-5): EPEVTQTPSHQVTQMGQEVILRCVPISNHLYFYWYRQILGQKVEFLVSFYNNEISEKSEIFDDQFSVERPDGSNFTLKIRSTKLEDSAMYFCASGWETNQPQHFGDGTRLSIL.

CDR3 amino acids: CASSATGGFTEAFF. CDR3 nucleotide sequence: TGTGCCAGCTCGGCTACAGGGGGTTTCACTGAAGCTTTCTTT. The genes are TRBV18 and TRBJ1-1, with TRBD1 identical over 8 bases. J was trimmed by 4 bases and V by 6 bases; bases with no gene match: 7. The CDR3 covers 14 residues. The germline V gene encodes CDR1 KGHSH and CDR2 LQKENI. Complete variable domain (other parts from reference TRBV18 and TRBJ1-1): NAGVMQNPRHLVRRRGQEARLRCSPMKGHSHVYWYRQLPEEGLKFMVYLQKENIIDESGMPKERFSAEFPKEGPSILRIQQVVRGDSAAYFCASSATGGFTEAFFGQGTRLTVV.

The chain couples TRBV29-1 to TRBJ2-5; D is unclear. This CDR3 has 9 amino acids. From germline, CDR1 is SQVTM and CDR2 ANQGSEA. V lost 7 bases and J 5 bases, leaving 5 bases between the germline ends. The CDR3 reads CSAGETQYF. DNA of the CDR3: TGCAGCGCCGGGGAGACCCAGTACTTC.

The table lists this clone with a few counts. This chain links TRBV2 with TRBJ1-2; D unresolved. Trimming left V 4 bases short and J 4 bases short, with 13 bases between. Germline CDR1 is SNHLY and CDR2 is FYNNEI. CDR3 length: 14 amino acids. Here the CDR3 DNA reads TGTGCCAGCAGTGTAGCCACCCGGTCCTATGGCTACACCTTC. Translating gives CASSVATRSYGYTF.

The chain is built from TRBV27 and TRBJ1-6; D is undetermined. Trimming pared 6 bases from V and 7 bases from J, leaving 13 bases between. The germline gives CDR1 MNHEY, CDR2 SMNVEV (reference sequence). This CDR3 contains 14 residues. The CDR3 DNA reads TGTGCCAGCAGACCCGGGAACGCCAATTCACCCCTCCACTTT. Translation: CASRPGNANSPLHF.

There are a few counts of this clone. CDR3 in amino acids: CATRLRTTSYEQYF. The DNA of the CDR3 is TGTGCCACCAGACTTCGGACAACCTCCTACGAGCAGTACTTC. This rearrangement joins TRBV28 to TRBJ2-7; D is possibly TRBD1 (5 bases). The V and J ends lost 10 bases and 0 bases respectively, with 16 bases between them. In germline, CDR1 is MDHEN, CDR2 SYDVKM. This CDR3 region has 14 residues.

Here the CDR3 DNA reads TGTGCCAGCAGCAACAGGGGACTAGCGGGGATGGGCACAGATACGCAGTATTTT. Translated: CASSNRGLAGMGTDTQYF. V and J are TRBV9 and TRBJ2-3; TRBD2 matches at 13 bases. The J segment lost 1 base and the V segment lost 4 bases, leaving 9 bases of the junction unmatched. The CDR3 length is 18 residues. In germline, CDR1 is SGDLS, CDR2 YYNGEE.

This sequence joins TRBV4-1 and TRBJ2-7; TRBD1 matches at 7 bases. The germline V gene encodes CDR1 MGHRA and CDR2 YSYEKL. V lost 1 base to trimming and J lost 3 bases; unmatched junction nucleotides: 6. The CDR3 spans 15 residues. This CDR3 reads CASSQVSGQHYEQYF. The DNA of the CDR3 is TGCGCCAGCAGCCAAGTTTCGGGACAGCACTACGAGCAGTACTTC.

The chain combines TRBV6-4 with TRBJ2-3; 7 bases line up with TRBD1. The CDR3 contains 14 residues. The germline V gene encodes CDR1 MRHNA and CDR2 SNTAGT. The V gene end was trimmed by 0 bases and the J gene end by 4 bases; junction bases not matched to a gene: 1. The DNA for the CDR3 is TGTGCCAGCAGTGACTCAGGGGGCGCAGATACGCAGTATTTT. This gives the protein CASSDSGGADTQYF.

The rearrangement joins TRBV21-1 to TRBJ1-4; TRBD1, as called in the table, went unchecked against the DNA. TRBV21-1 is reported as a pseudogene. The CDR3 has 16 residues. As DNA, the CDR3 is TGTGCCAGCAGCAAAGCGCTTTGGCAGGCAAATGAAAAACTGTTTTTT. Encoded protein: CASSKALWQANEKLFF.

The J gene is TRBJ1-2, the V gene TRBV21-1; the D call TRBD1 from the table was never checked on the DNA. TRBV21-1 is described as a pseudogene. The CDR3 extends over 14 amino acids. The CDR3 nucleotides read TGTGCCAGCATCGGGACAGGGGAGGGCTATGGCTACACCTTC. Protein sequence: CASIGTGEGYGYTF.

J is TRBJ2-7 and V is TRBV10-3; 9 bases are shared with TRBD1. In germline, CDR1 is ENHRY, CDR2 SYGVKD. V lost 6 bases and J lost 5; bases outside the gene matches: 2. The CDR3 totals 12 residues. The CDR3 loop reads CAISRDRDEQYF. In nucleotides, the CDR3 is TGTGCCATCAGCCGGGACAGGGACGAGCAGTACTTC.

The chain's CDR3 is CASRGHLAKNIQYF. CDR3 bases: TGTGCCAGCAGGGGCCATCTAGCCAAAAACATTCAGTACTTC. The rearrangement uses TRBV12-1 and TRBJ2-4; TRBD1 is the table's D call, not checked against the DNA. TRBV12-1 is flagged as a pseudogene. The CDR3 covers 14 residues.

The CDR3 loop is CASSPETAGAFYNEQFF. For the CDR3, the DNA is TGTGCCAGCAGCCCGGAAACGGCGGGGGCCTTCTACAATGAGCAGTTCTTC. The rearrangement joins TRBV21-1 to TRBJ2-1; TRBD2, the D gene given by the table, was not confirmed from the DNA. TRBV21-1 has pseudogene status. This CDR3 region has 17 residues.

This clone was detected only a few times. The CDR3 protein is CAIAGTSGVSSYEQYF. In DNA, the CDR3 is TGTGCCATCGCCGGGACTAGCGGGGTAAGCTCCTACGAGCAGTACTTC. This chain connects TRBV10-3 to TRBJ2-7; 13 bases are shared with TRBD2. V dropped 8 bases and J dropped 0; count of bases not matched to a gene: 7. The CDR3 is made up of 16 amino acids. Per the germline V gene, CDR1 is ENHRY and CDR2 is SYGVKD.

The CDR3 nucleotides read TGTGCCAGCAGCTTTCCCCAGGGGGCGGGCACCGGGGAGCTGTTTTTT. It is translated as CASSFPQGAGTGELFF. The V call is TRBV5-6, the J call TRBJ2-2, with 8 bases matching TRBD1. Germline lookup yields CDR1 SGHDT and CDR2 YYEEEE. V shed 2 bases, J shed 4 bases, and the junction held 7 bases outside the gene matches. The CDR3 consists of 16 residues.

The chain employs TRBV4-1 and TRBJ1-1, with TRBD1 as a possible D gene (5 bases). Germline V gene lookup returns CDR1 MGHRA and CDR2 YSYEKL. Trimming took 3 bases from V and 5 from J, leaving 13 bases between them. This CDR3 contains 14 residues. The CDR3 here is CASSQGWGRTEAFF. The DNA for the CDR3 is TGCGCCAGCAGCCAGGGGTGGGGGAGGACTGAAGCTTTCTTT.

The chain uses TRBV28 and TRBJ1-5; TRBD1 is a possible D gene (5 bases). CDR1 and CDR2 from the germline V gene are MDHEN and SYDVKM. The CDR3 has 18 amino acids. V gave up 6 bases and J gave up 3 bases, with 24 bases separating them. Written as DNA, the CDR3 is TGTGCCAGCAGCGCGGCAAGGGGCATGGTAGATAACAATCAGCCCCAGCATTTT. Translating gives CASSAARGMVDNNQPQHF. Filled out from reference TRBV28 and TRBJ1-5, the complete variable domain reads DVKVTQSSRYLVKRTGEKVFLECVQDMDHENMFWYRQDPGLGLRLIYFSYDVKMKEKGDIPEGYSVSREKKERFSLILESASTNQTSMYLCASSAARGMVDNNQPQHFGDGTRLSIL.

The CDR3 DNA is TGTGCCAGCAGTCCGTCTAACTATGGCTACACCTTC. Its protein is CASSPSNYGYTF. The chain recombines TRBV2 with TRBJ1-2; no firm D call. The CDR3 extends over 12 amino acids. V lost 5 bases to trimming and J lost 0 bases, with 4 bases between them. Germline CDR1 is SNHLY and CDR2 is FYNNEI.

CDR3 in DNA: TGCGCCAGCAGCCAAGATCTAGGGGAACTCTATGGCTACACCTTC. Amino acids: CASSQDLGELYGYTF. The gene calls are TRBV4-1 and TRBJ1-2, with a tentative D call TRBD1 (5 bases). The CDR3 runs to 15 residues. Germline V CDR1 and CDR2: MGHRA, YSYEKL. V lost 0 bases, J lost 4 bases, and 12 bases lay in between.

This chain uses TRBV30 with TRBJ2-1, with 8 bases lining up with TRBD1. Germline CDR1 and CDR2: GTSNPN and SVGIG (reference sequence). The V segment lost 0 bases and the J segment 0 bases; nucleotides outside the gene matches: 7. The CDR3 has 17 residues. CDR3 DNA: TGTGCCTGGAGTGTGGGTTGGACAGGGAGCTCCTACAATGAGCAGTTCTTC. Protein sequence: CAWSVGWTGSSYNEQFF.

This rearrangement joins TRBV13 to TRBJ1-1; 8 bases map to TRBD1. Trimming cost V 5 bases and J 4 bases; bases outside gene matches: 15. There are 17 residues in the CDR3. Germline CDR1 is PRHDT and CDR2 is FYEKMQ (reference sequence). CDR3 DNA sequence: TGTGCCAGCAGCAGATACAGGGGGTTCGACCTATTCACTGAAGCTTTCTTT. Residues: CASSRYRGFDLFTEAFF.

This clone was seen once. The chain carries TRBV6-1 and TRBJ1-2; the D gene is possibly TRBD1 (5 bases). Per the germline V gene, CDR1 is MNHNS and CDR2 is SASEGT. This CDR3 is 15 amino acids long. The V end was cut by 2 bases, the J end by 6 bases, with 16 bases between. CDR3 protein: CASSERPGRVDGYTF. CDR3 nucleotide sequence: TGTGCCAGCAGTGAAAGACCCGGCAGGGTTGATGGCTACACCTTC.

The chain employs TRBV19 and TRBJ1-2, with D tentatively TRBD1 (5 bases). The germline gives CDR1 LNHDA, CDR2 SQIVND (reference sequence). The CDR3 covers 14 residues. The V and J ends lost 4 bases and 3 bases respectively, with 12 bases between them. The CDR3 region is CASSTLGDHYGYTF. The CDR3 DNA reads TGTGCCAGTAGTACCCTAGGGGATCACTATGGCTACACCTTC.